This T cell receptor (beta chain) came from a study of blood T cell repertoires in COVID-19. Across the whole study: COVID-19 samples from acute and convalescent phases originated in the United States, Italy and Spain. PBMCs, B-cell-depleted T cells, or T cells provided the cDNA or gDNA that made up the material.

How the authors handled the data: Estimated nucleated cell counts came from reference gene primer amplification. Clones were sequenced by immunoSEQ multiplex PCR, and TCRdb holds only the in-frame ones, with some missing. V and J calls and clone size are those listed in that table; D and trimming were worked out from the DNA. The data contain 95,000 to 150,000 clones, roughly 75% of them singletons. This receptor was identified in a man aged 55-75 years with active or convalescent COVID-19. Sample: peripheral blood.

As DNA, the CDR3 is TGTGCCAGCAGCCTCGGGACAGATAATTCACCCCTCCACTTT. This gives the protein CASSLGTDNSPLHF. This chain connects TRBV7-3 to TRBJ1-6; 7 nucleotides agree with TRBD1. The V and J ends lost 5 bases and 5 bases, in that order; junction bases with no gene match: 3. This CDR3 is built from 14 residues. Germline values: CDR1 SGHTA, CDR2 FQGTGA.